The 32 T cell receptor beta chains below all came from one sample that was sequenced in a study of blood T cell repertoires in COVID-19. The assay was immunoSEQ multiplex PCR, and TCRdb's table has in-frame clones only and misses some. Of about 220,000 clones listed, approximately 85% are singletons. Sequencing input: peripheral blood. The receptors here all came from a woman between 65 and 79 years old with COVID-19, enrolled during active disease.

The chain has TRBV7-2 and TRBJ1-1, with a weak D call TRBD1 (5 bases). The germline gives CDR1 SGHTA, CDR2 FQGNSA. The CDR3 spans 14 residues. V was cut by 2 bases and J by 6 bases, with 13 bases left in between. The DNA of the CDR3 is TGTGCCAGCAGCTTATCGGGGGTCAGGGCTGAAGCTTTCTTT. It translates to CASSLSGVRAEAFF. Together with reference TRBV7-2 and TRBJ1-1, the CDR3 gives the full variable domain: GAGVSQSPSNKVTEKGKDVELRCDPISGHTALYWYRQSLGQGLEFLIYFQGNSAPDKSGLPSDRFSAERTGGSVSTLTIQRTQQEDSAVYLCASSLSGVRAEAFFGQGTRLTVV.

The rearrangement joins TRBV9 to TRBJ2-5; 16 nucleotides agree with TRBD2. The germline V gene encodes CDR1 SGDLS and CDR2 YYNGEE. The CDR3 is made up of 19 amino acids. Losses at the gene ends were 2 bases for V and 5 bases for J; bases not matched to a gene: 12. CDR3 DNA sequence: TGTGCCAGCAGCGTTGGGACTAGCGGGAGGGCCCGGGGGAGTGAGACCCAGTACTTC. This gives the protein CASSVGTSGRARGSETQYF. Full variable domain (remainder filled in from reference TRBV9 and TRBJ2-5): DSGVTQTPKHLITATGQRVTLRCSPRSGDLSVYWYQQSLDQGLQFLIQYYNGEERAKGNILERFSAQQFPDLHSELNLSSLELGDSALYFCASSVGTSGRARGSETQYFGPGTRLLVL.

CDR3 sequence reads: CASSSRPGTTNEKLFF. The CDR3 nucleotides read TGTGCCAGCAGCTCCCGGCCCGGGACAACTAATGAAAAACTGTTTTTT. This chain uses TRBV7-6 with TRBJ1-4; no clear D. V gave up 4 bases and J gave up 0 bases, with 12 bases separating them. Germline V gives CDR1 SGHVS, CDR2 FNYEAQ. The CDR3 covers 16 residues.

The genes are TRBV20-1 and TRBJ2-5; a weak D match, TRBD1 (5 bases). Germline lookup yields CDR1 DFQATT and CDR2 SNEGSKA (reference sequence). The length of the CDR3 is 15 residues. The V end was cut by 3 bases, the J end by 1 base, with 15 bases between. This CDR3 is CSASRSRAIQETQYF. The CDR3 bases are TGCAGTGCTAGTAGGTCCAGGGCTATCCAAGAGACCCAGTACTTC.

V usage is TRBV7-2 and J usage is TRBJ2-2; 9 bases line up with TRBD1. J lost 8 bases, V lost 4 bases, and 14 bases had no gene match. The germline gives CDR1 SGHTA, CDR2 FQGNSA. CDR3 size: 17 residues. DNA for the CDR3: TGTGCCAGCAGCTCGTCCACAGGGGGCCCCCGGGTAGGGGAGCTGTTTTTT. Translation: CASSSSTGGPRVGELFF.

Here the CDR3 DNA reads TGTGCCAGCAGTGGAATTGACATTTATAGCAATCAGCCCCAGCATTTT. Translated: CASSGIDIYSNQPQHF. The genes are TRBV6-1 and TRBJ1-5, with D unclear. Germline loops: CDR1 MNHNS, CDR2 SASEGT. The CDR3 length is 16 residues. The V and J ends lost 4 bases and 0 bases respectively, with 13 bases between them.

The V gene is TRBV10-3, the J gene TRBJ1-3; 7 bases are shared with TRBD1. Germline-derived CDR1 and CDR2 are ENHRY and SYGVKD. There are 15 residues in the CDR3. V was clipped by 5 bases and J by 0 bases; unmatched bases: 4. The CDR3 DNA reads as TGTGCCATCAGTACGGACAGGCGCTCTGGAAACACCATATATTTT. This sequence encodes CAISTDRRSGNTIYF.

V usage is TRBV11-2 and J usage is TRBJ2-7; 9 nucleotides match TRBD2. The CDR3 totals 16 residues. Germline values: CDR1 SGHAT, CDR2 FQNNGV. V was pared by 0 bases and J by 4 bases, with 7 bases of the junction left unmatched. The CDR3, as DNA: TGTGCCAGCAGCTTAGATTTGCTAGCGGGGATGTACGAGCAGTACTTC. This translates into CASSLDLLAGMYEQYF.

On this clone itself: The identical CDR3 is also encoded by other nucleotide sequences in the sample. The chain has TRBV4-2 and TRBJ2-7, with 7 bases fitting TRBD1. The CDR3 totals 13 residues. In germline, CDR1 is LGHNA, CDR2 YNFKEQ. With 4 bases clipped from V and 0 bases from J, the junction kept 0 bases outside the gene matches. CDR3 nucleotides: TGTGCCAGCAGCCGGGACAGCTCCTACGAGCAGTACTTC. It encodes CASSRDSSYEQYF.

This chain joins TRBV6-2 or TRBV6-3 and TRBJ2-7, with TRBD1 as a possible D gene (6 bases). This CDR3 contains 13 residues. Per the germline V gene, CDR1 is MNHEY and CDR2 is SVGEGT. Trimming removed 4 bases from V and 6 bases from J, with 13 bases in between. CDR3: CASSLWTAGEQYF. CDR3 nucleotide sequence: TGTGCCAGCAGTTTGTGGACAGCAGGCGAGCAGTACTTC.

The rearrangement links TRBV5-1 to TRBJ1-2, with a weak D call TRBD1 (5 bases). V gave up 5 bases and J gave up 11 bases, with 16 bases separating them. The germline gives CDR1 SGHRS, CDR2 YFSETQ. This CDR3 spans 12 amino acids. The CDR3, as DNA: TGCGCCAGCAGTTGGGACTCAGGTTCGTACACCTTC. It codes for CASSWDSGSYTF.

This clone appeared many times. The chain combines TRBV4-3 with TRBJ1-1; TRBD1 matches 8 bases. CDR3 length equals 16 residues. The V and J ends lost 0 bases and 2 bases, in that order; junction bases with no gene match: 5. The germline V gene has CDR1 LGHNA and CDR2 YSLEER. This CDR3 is CASSQDGTGDNTEAFF. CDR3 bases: TGCGCCAGCAGCCAAGATGGGACAGGAGATAACACTGAAGCTTTCTTT.

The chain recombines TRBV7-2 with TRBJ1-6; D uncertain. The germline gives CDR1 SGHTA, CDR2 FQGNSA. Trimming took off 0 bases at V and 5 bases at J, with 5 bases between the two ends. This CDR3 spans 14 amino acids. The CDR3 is CASSLARNNSPLHF. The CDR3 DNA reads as TGTGCCAGCAGCTTAGCCAGGAATAATTCACCCCTCCACTTT. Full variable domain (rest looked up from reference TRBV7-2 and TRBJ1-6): GAGVSQSPSNKVTEKGKDVELRCDPISGHTALYWYRQSLGQGLEFLIYFQGNSAPDKSGLPSDRFSAERTGGSVSTLTIQRTQQEDSAVYLCASSLARNNSPLHFGNGTRLTVT.

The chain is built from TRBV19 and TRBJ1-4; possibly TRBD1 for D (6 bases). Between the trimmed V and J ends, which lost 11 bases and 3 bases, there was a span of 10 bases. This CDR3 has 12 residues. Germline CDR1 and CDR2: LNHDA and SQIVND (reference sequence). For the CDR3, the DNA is TGTGCCGCGGGGGCGCCTAATGAAAAACTGTTTTTT. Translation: CAAGAPNEKLFF.

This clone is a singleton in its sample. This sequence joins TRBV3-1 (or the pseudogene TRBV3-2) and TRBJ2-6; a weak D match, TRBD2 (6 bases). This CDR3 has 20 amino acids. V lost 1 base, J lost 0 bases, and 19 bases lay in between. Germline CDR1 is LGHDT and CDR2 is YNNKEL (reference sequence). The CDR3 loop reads CASSQVREVQLLSGANVLTF. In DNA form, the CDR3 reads TGTGCCAGCAGCCAAGTTAGGGAGGTTCAGCTACTCTCTGGGGCCAACGTCCTGACTTTC.

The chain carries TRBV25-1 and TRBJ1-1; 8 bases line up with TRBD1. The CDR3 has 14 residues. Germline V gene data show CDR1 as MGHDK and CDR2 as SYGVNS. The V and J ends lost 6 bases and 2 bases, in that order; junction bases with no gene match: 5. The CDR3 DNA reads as TGTGCCAGCAGACCCAGGGGGCGCAACACTGAAGCTTTCTTT. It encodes CASRPRGRNTEAFF.

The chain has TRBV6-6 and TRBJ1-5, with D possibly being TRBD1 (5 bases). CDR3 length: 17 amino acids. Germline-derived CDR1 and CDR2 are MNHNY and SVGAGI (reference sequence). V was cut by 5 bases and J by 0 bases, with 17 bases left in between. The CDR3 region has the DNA TGTGCCAGCAGTCCCAGGGATTCGGTGCGTAGCAATCAGCCCCAGCATTTT. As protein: CASSPRDSVRSNQPQHF.

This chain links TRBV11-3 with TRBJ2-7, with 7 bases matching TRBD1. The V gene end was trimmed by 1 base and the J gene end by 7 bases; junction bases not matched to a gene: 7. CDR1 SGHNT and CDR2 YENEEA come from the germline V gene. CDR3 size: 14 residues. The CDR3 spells CASSLVSAGGEQYF. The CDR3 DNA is TGTGCCAGCAGCTTAGTATCGGCAGGGGGAGAGCAGTACTTC.

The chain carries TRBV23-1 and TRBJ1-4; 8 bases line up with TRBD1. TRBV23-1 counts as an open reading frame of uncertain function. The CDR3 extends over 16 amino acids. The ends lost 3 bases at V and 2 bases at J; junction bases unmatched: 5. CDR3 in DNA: TGCGCCAGCAGTCACGGACAGGGCTCCACTAATGAAAAACTGTTTTTT. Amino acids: CASSHGQGSTNEKLFF.

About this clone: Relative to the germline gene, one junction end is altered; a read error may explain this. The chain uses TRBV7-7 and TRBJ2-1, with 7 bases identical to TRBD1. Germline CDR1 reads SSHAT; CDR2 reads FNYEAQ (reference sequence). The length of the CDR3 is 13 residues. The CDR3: CASSLDRDNEQFF. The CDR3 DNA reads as TGTGCTAGCAGCTTAGACAGGGACAATGAGCAGTTCTTC.

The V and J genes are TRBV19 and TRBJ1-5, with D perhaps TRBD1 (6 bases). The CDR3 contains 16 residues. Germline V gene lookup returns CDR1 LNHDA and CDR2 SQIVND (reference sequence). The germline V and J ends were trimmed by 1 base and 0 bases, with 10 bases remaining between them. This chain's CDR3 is CASSIGGPDSNQPQHF. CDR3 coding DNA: TGTGCCAGTAGTATAGGGGGGCCAGATAGCAATCAGCCCCAGCATTTT.

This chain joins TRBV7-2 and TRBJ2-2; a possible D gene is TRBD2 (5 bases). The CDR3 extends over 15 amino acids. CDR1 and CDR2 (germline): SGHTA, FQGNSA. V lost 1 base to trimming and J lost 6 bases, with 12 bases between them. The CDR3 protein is CASSLVASIAGELFF. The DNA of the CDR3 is TGTGCCAGCAGCTTAGTTGCTAGCATCGCCGGGGAGCTGTTTTTT. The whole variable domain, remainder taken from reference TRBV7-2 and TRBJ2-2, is GAGVSQSPSNKVTEKGKDVELRCDPISGHTALYWYRQSLGQGLEFLIYFQGNSAPDKSGLPSDRFSAERTGGSVSTLTIQRTQQEDSAVYLCASSLVASIAGELFFGEGSRLTVL.

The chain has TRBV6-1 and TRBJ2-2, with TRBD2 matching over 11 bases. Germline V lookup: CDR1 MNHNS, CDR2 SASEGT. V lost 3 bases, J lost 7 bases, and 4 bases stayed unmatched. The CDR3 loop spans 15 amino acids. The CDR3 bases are TGTGCCAGCAGTGATTCACTAGCGGGAGTCGGGGAGCTGTTTTTT. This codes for CASSDSLAGVGELFF.

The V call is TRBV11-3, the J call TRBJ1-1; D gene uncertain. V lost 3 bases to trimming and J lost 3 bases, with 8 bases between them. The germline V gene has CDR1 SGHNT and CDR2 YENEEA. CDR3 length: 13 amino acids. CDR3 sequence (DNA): TGTGCCAGCAGCTTTCTAACTTACACTGAAGCTTTCTTT. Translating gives CASSFLTYTEAFF.

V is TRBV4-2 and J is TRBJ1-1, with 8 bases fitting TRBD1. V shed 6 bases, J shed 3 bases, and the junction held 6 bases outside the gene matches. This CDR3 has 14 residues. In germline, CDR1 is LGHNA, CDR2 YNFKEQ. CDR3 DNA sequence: TGTGCCAGCAGTCCAGGGGGCATGGACACTGAAGCTTTCTTT. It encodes CASSPGGMDTEAFF.

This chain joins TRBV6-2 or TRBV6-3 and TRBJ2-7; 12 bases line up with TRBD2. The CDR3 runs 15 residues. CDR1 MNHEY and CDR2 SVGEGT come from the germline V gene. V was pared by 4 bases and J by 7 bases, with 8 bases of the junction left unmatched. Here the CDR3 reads CASSSRLAGEQEQYF. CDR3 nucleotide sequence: TGTGCCAGCAGTTCAAGACTAGCGGGAGAACAGGAGCAGTACTTC.

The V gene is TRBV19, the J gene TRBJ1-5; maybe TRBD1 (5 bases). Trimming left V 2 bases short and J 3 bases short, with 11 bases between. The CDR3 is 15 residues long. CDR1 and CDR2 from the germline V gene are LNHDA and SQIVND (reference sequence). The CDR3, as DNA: TGTGCCAGTAGTATAATAAGGGGCTTCAATCAGCCCCAGCATTTT. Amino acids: CASSIIRGFNQPQHF.

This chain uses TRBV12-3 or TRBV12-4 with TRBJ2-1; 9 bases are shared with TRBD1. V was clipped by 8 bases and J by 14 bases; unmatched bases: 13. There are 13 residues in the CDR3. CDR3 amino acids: CASSLRATGGKFF. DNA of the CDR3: TGTGCCAGCTCCCTCCGGGCCACAGGGGGCAAGTTCTTC.

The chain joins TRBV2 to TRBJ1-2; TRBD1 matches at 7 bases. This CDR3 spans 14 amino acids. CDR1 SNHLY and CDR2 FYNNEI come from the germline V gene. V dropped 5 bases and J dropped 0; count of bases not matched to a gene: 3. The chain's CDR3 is CASSWDSTNYGYTF. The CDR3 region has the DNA TGTGCCAGCAGTTGGGACAGCACTAACTATGGCTACACCTTC. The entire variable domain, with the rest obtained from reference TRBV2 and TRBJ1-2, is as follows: EPEVTQTPSHQVTQMGQEVILRCVPISNHLYFYWYRQILGQKVEFLVSFYNNEISEKSEIFDDQFSVERPDGSNFTLKIRSTKLEDSAMYFCASSWDSTNYGYTFGSGTRLTVV.

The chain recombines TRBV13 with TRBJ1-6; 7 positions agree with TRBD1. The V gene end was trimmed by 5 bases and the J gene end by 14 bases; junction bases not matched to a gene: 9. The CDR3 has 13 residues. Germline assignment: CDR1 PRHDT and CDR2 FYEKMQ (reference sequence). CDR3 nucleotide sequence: TGTGCCAGCAGCATAAGACAGGGCACAACCCTCCACTTT. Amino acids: CASSIRQGTTLHF.

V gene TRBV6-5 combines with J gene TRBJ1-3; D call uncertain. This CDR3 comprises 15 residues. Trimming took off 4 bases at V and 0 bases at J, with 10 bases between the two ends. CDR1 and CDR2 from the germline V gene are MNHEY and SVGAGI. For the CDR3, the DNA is TGTGCCAGCAGTTCCAGGCCCGTCTCTGGAAACACCATATATTTT. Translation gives CASSSRPVSGNTIYF.

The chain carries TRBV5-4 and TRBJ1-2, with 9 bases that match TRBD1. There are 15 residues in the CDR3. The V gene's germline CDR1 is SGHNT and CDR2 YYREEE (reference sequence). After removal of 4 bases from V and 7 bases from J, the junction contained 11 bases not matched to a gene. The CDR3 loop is CASSPLTGGEGGYTF. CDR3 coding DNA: TGTGCCAGCAGCCCGCTTACAGGGGGCGAAGGTGGCTACACCTTC. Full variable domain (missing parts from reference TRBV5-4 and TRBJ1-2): ETGVTQSPTHLIKTRGQQVTLRCSSQSGHNTVSWYQQALGQGPQFIFQYYREEENGRGNFPPRFSGLQFPNYSSELNVNALELDDSALYLCASSPLTGGEGGYTFGSGTRLTVV.